The rows below give T cell receptor beta chains drawn from one sample of a study of CD8 T cells in ankylosing spondylitis. Each CDR3 protein is one row after TCRdb ran MiXCR on the 5' RACE reads. Of some 200,000 distinct CDR3 sequences listed, 9.5% to 15% were seen once; the top ten hold more than 15%. Sequencing was done on a sample of blood, either unsorted or a sorted T cell fraction (not recorded which). These TCRs come from a male donor with ankylosing spondylitis or in good health (not recorded which). CDR3s include the opening cysteine and the closing phenylalanine or tryptophan. The D gene is left open where the match is weak. Clone size appears in some rows only: once, few, many, or a class for an expanded clone.

d_call	v_call	clone_size	j_call	cdr3_aa	cdr3_nt
-	TRBV7-2	-	TRBJ2-7	CASSLWGNEQYF	TGTGCCAGCAGCTTATGGGGGAACGAGCAGTACTTC
-	TRBV3-1	many	TRBJ2-7	CASSQDFISYEQYF	TGTGCCAGCAGCCAAGATTTCATCTCCTACGAGCAGTACTTC
-	TRBV27	-	TRBJ2-5	CASSLSVGAPEETQYF	TGTGCCAGCAGTTTATCGGTGGGGGCCCCGGAAGAGACCCAGTACTTC
-	TRBV20-1	many	TRBJ2-1	CSARDLTGVYNEQFF	TGCAGTGCTAGAGATCTTACGGGGGTATACAATGAGCAGTTCTTC
-	TRBV2	-	TRBJ2-1	CASSELVAEDEQFF	TGTGCCAGCAGTGAATTGGTAGCGGAGGATGAGCAGTTCTTC
-	TRBV7-8	many	TRBJ2-1	CASSLGVIEQFF	TGTGCCAGCAGCTTAGGAGTAATAGAGCAGTTCTTC
-	TRBV6-1	few	TRBJ2-1	CASSDQETGIYEQFF	TGTGCCAGCAGTGACCAGGAGACAGGAATATATGAGCAGTTCTTC
-	TRBV7-9	-	TRBJ2-1	CASSFPEDEQFF	TGTGCCAGCAGTTTTCCGGAGGATGAGCAGTTCTTC
-	TRBV7-9	-	TRBJ2-1	CASSFGEASYNEQFF	TGTGCCAGCAGCTTCGGGGAGGCCTCCTACAATGAGCAGTTCTTC
-	TRBV7-9	few	TRBJ2-2	CASTYPRSRSNTGELFF	TGTGCCAGCACATACCCACGGTCCAGATCGAACACCGGGGAGCTGTTTTTT
TRBD1	TRBV5-8	few	TRBJ1-6	CASSRRDSNSPLHF	TGTGCCAGCAGCCGTCGGGACAGTAATTCACCCCTCCACTTT
-	TRBV11-2	few	TRBJ2-6	CASSTPWEKSPSGANVLTF	TGTGCCAGCAGCACCCCCTGGGAGAAATCCCCCTCTGGGGCCAACGTCCTGACTTTC
-	TRBV4-2	many	TRBJ1-1	CASSRSLSTEAFF	TGTGCCAGCAGCCGTTCTCTTTCGACTGAAGCTTTCTTT
TRBD2	TRBV7-8	many	TRBJ2-1	CASSLGTSNEQFF	TGTGCCAGCAGCTTAGGGACTAGTAATGAGCAGTTCTTC
-	TRBV27	few	TRBJ1-2	CASSLRSGFYGYTF	TGTGCCAGCAGTTTAAGATCGGGCTTCTATGGCTACACCTTC
-	TRBV6-5	few	TRBJ2-6	CASSYLAKGKGANVLTF	TGTGCCAGCAGTTACCTGGCTAAGGGGAAAGGGGCCAACGTCCTGACTTTC
-	TRBV7-9	few	TRBJ2-1	CASSLLGRVNEQFF	TGTGCCAGCAGCTTATTAGGCAGGGTCAATGAGCAGTTCTTC
-	TRBV11-2	-	TRBJ2-1	CASSLRTSTFYNEQFF	TGTGCCAGCAGCCTAAGAACTTCCACCTTCTACAATGAGCAGTTCTTC
-	TRBV12-3/TRBV12-4	many	TRBJ2-7	CASSLRVTYEQYF	TGTGCCAGCAGTTTACGGGTTACCTACGAGCAGTACTTC
TRBD1	TRBV9	-	TRBJ2-1	CASSGPGQGNDEQFF	TGTGCCAGCAGCGGACCGGGACAGGGTAATGATGAGCAGTTCTTC
-	TRBV4-1	-	TRBJ2-7	CASSQGPNPSSYEQYF	TGCGCCAGCAGCCAAGGGCCTAACCCAAGCTCCTACGAGCAGTACTTC
-	TRBV11-1	few	TRBJ2-3	CASSSLITGLTAMDTQYF	TGTGCCAGCAGCTCTCTTATAACGGGACTTACCGCTATGGATACGCAGTATTTT
-	TRBV10-3	once	TRBJ2-3	CAISELSSTDTQYF	TGTGCCATCAGTGAGCTTAGCAGCACAGATACGCAGTATTTT
TRBD2	TRBV6-1	few	TRBJ2-1	CASTSGGDYNEQFF	TGTGCCAGCACTAGCGGGGGGGATTACAATGAGCAGTTCTTC
TRBD2	TRBV5-1	few	TRBJ2-1	CASSLVWGLAGWNEQFF	TGCGCCAGCAGCTTGGTTTGGGGACTAGCGGGATGGAATGAGCAGTTCTTC
-	TRBV30	-	TRBJ2-6	CAWGPGANVLTF	TGTGCCTGGGGGCCCGGGGCCAACGTCCTGACTTTC
TRBD1	TRBV12-3/TRBV12-4	few	TRBJ1-1	CASSPTGATEAFF	TGTGCCAGCAGCCCAACAGGGGCCACTGAAGCTTTCTTT
-	TRBV2	few	TRBJ1-1	CAPNQADGGAFF	TGTGCCCCTAATCAGGCGGATGGGGGAGCTTTCTTT
TRBD1	TRBV6-2/TRBV6-3	-	TRBJ1-1	CASSPTGTGTIENTEAFF	TGTGCCAGCAGTCCTACCGGGACAGGGACAATTGAGAACACTGAAGCTTTCTTT
TRBD2	TRBV7-9	many	TRBJ2-1	CASSFRREPYNEQFF	TGTGCCAGCAGCTTTAGGCGGGAGCCCTACAATGAGCAGTTCTTC
TRBD1	TRBV7-9	-	TRBJ2-1	CASRLLQGASYNEQFF	TGTGCCAGCAGACTACTCCAGGGGGCTTCCTACAATGAGCAGTTCTTC
TRBD2	TRBV5-6	once	TRBJ2-7	CASSLAGTSGSDEQYF	TGTGCCAGCAGCTTGGCCGGGACTAGCGGGAGCGACGAGCAGTACTTC
-	TRBV11-2	many	TRBJ1-1	CASSPGRNLNTEAFF	TGTGCCAGCAGCCCGGGGAGGAACCTGAACACTGAAGCTTTCTTT
-	TRBV6-2/TRBV6-3	-	TRBJ1-5	CASSYSESQPQHF	TGTGCCAGCAGTTATTCAGAGAGTCAGCCCCAGCATTTT
-	TRBV30	many	TRBJ1-1	CAGTGHEAFF	TGTGCCGGGACGGGACATGAAGCTTTCTTT
-	TRBV7-8	few	TRBJ2-1	CASSLVEGVPGNEQFF	TGTGCCAGCAGCTTAGTGGAAGGAGTGCCGGGCAATGAGCAGTTCTTC
TRBD2	TRBV7-8	-	TRBJ2-7	CASSPSGGAGEQYF	TGTGCCAGCTCCCCTAGCGGGGGGGCCGGGGAGCAGTACTTC
-	TRBV7-9	few	TRBJ2-1	CASPWGTEQFF	TGTGCCAGCCCCTGGGGGACTGAGCAGTTCTTC
TRBD2	TRBV4-1	few	TRBJ2-7	CASSQSQVAGASYEQYF	TGCGCCAGCAGCCAATCCCAGGTAGCGGGAGCCTCCTACGAGCAGTACTTC
-	TRBV25-1	-	TRBJ2-1	CASSEYTSNNEQFF	TGTGCCAGCAGTGAATACACATCCAACAATGAGCAGTTCTTC
TRBD1	TRBV9	-	TRBJ2-5	CASSVRDRVETQYF	TGTGCCAGCAGCGTCCGGGACAGGGTAGAGACCCAGTACTTC
TRBD1	TRBV12-3/TRBV12-4	many	TRBJ1-1	CASSQGDIIEAFF	TGTGCCAGCAGTCAGGGGGACATTATTGAAGCTTTCTTT
-	TRBV29-1	few	TRBJ2-2	CSVEATAGELFF	TGCAGCGTTGAAGCGACGGCCGGGGAGCTGTTTTTT
-	TRBV12-3/TRBV12-4	few	TRBJ1-1	CASNNRGGLDTEAFF	TGTGCCAGCAATAATCGGGGTGGGTTGGACACTGAAGCTTTCTTT
TRBD1	TRBV7-9	few	TRBJ1-4	CASSSPDRGGEKLFF	TGTGCCAGCAGCTCCCCGGACAGGGGTGGGGAAAAACTGTTTTTT
-	TRBV7-2	few	TRBJ2-7	CASSHRDFQTYEQYF	TGTGCCAGCAGCCATCGGGACTTCCAGACCTACGAGCAGTACTTC
-	TRBV13	few	TRBJ2-1	CASSLAGVAWNEQFF	TGTGCCAGCAGCTTAGCCGGGGTAGCGTGGAATGAGCAGTTCTTC
TRBD2	TRBV27	few	TRBJ2-7	CASSSSGSFLYEQYF	TGTGCCAGCAGTTCTAGCGGGAGCTTCCTTTACGAGCAGTACTTC
TRBD2	TRBV19	-	TRBJ2-1	CASSILAGESEQFF	TGTGCCAGTAGTATTTTAGCGGGAGAGTCTGAGCAGTTCTTC
-	TRBV13	many	TRBJ1-1	CASSLGVEAFF	TGTGCCAGCAGCTTGGGAGTTGAAGCTTTCTTT
TRBD2	TRBV4-1	-	TRBJ2-5	CASSQDVISLAGGQGTQYF	TGCGCCAGCAGCCAAGATGTAATAAGCCTAGCGGGAGGGCAAGGGACCCAGTACTTC
-	TRBV11-2	few	TRBJ2-3	CASSLFFPPNTDTQYF	TGTGCCAGCAGCTTATTCTTTCCCCCAAACACAGATACGCAGTATTTT
-	TRBV12-3/TRBV12-4	few	TRBJ1-1	CASSFYVGGREAFF	TGTGCCAGCAGTTTCTACGTGGGTGGGAGAGAAGCTTTCTTT